A single sample is the source of the 17 T cell receptor beta chains below, sequenced in a study of spatial heterogeneity in lung cancer. Indicated time point: sample taken at primary tumor resection. TCRdb passed the 5' RACE reads through MiXCR, listing each CDR3 protein once. The sample carries 39,000 or so distinct CDR3 sequences, around 7% recorded once. The starting material was PBMCs, obtained at surgery. These receptors came from a male donor with early-stage non-small cell lung cancer.

The genes are TRBV7-2 and TRBJ2-1, with D unclear. Germline CDR1 is SGHTA and CDR2 is FQGNSA. Trimming pared 5 bases from V and 8 bases from J, leaving 22 bases between. The CDR3 has 16 amino acids. The CDR3 here is CASSAGSARKRDEQFF. DNA for the CDR3: TGTGCCAGCAGCGCAGGATCGGCCCGGAAACGAGATGAGCAGTTCTTC. Combining the CDR3 with reference TRBV7-2 and TRBJ2-1 gives the whole variable domain GAGVSQSPSNKVTEKGKDVELRCDPISGHTALYWYRQSLGQGLEFLIYFQGNSAPDKSGLPSDRFSAERTGGSVSTLTIQRTQQEDSAVYLCASSAGSARKRDEQFFGPGTRLTVL.

This clonotype was detected ten times or more. The J gene is TRBJ1-2, the V gene TRBV3-1, with D maybe TRBD1 (5 bases). Germline loops: CDR1 LGHDT, CDR2 YNNKEL (reference sequence). This CDR3 is 15 amino acids long. V dropped 3 bases and J dropped 2 bases, with 13 bases sitting between them. CDR3 protein: CASSQLQAPNYGYTF. The CDR3 DNA is TGTGCCAGCAGCCAGCTACAGGCACCCAACTATGGCTACACCTTC.

This clonotype has more than one count but fewer than ten. The rearrangement joins TRBV18 to TRBJ1-5, with 9 bases aligning to TRBD1. V was clipped by 3 bases and J by 1 base; unmatched bases: 1. Germline loops: CDR1 KGHSH, CDR2 LQKENI. This CDR3 has 15 amino acids. CDR3 region: CASSPGTGSNQPQHF. Here the CDR3 DNA reads TGTGCCAGCTCACCTGGGACAGGGAGCAATCAGCCCCAGCATTTT.

This clonotype was detected ten times or more. This chain uses TRBV24-1 with TRBJ2-5; TRBD1 matches 7 bases. There are 17 residues in the CDR3. V shed 4 bases, J shed 2 bases, and the junction held 12 bases outside the gene matches. CDR1 and CDR2 (germline): KGHDR, SFDVKD. CDR3 bases: TGTGCCACCAGTGACCGAAACCCGGGACAGCAACAAGAGACCCAGTACTTC. Its protein is CATSDRNPGQQQETQYF.

The chain combines TRBV21-1 with TRBJ2-1; TRBD1 is the table's D call and was not checked against the DNA. TRBV21-1 is a recognized pseudogene. CDR3 length: 12 amino acids. CDR3 sequence (DNA): TGTGCCAGCGCCAGGGGTATCAATGAGCAGTTCTTC. It is translated as CASARGINEQFF.

This clonotype was recorded a few times. This chain uses TRBV5-4 with TRBJ2-1; 9 bases fit TRBD2. The CDR3 consists of 15 residues. CDR1 and CDR2 (germline): SGHNT, YYREEE (reference sequence). V was pared by 0 bases and J by 6 bases, with 4 bases of the junction left unmatched. The CDR3 DNA reads TGTGCCAGCAGCTTGGGTTCTAGCGGGACCAATGAGCAGTTCTTC. Amino acid sequence: CASSLGSSGTNEQFF.

This clonotype was counted a few times. As DNA, the CDR3 is TGTGCCAGCAGTTACTTGAGGGGCGTCGAGCAGTTCTTC. It specifies CASSYLRGVEQFF. The chain links TRBV6-5 to TRBJ2-1, with D perhaps matching TRBD1 or TRBD2 (5 bases each). Trimming pared 1 base from V and 10 bases from J, leaving 11 bases between. The CDR3 runs 13 residues. Germline CDR1 reads MNHEY; CDR2 reads SVGAGI.

This rearrangement joins TRBV6-5 to TRBJ1-3; a weak D match, TRBD1 (5 bases). Germline assignment: CDR1 MNHEY and CDR2 SVGAGI. The length of the CDR3 is 15 residues. V was cut by 5 bases and J by 3 bases, with 14 bases left in between. In nucleotides, the CDR3 is TGTGCCAGCAGTCGACAACAGGATCTTGGAAACACCATATATTTT. Translation: CASSRQQDLGNTIYF.

The gene calls are TRBV12-3 or TRBV12-4 and TRBJ1-2; D ambiguous. V dropped 4 bases and J dropped 3 bases, with 3 bases sitting between them. The CDR3 runs to 11 residues. The CDR3 bases are TGTGCCAGCAGTTCGGACTATGGCTACACCTTC. Translated: CASSSDYGYTF.

CDR3 in amino acids: CASSYVDSTEAFF. DNA for the CDR3: TGTGCCAGCAGTTACGTGGACAGCACTGAAGCTTTCTTT. V gene TRBV6-2 or TRBV6-3 combines with J gene TRBJ1-1, with a tentative D call TRBD1 (6 bases). Trimming took 2 bases from V and 4 from J, leaving 8 bases between them. The CDR3 is made up of 13 amino acids. Germline CDR1 and CDR2: MNHEY and SVGEGT.

Turning to this clonotype: A read error may explain this, as a much larger clone is one base away. The chain uses TRBV30 and TRBJ1-2, with D possibly being TRBD1 (5 bases). Germline V gene data show CDR1 as GTSNPN and CDR2 as SVGIG (reference sequence). Between the trimmed V and J ends, which lost 1 base and 4 bases, there was a span of 10 bases. The CDR3 runs to 13 residues. The CDR3 DNA sequence: TGTGCCTGGAGTGGTCGACAGATCTATGGCTACACCTTC. As protein: CAWSGRQIYGYTF. The complete variable domain, with remaining parts taken from reference TRBV30 and TRBJ1-2, reads SQTIHQWPATLVQPVGSPLSLECTVEGTSNPNLYWYRQAAGRGLQLLFYSVGIGQISSEVPQNLSASRPQDRQFILSSKKLLLSDSGFYLCAWSGRQIYGYTFGSGTRLTVV.

This clonotype was detected many times. The chain carries TRBV6-5 and TRBJ2-3; maybe TRBD2 (6 bases). This CDR3 comprises 15 residues. The germline CDR1 and CDR2 sequences are MNHEY and SVGAGI. Trimming stripped 3 bases from V and 3 bases from J, with 13 bases between. CDR3 DNA: TGTGCCAGCAGTTATCTTCTCGGGAGAACAGATACGCAGTATTTT. As protein: CASSYLLGRTDTQYF.

This clonotype showed up many times. The genes are TRBV27 and TRBJ2-1, with D maybe TRBD1 (6 bases). Trimming left V 5 bases short and J 0 bases short, with 14 bases between. The germline CDR1 and CDR2 sequences are MNHEY and SMNVEV (reference sequence). The CDR3 spans 16 residues. The CDR3 loop reads CASSPPGVSSYNEQFF. CDR3 in DNA: TGTGCCAGCAGTCCTCCAGGGGTTTCCTCCTACAATGAGCAGTTCTTC.

This clonotype was observed many times. This chain connects TRBV9 to TRBJ2-1, with D perhaps matching TRBD2 (5 bases). CDR3 length: 17 amino acids. CDR1 is SGDLS and CDR2 is YYNGEE in the germline V gene. The ends were cut back, 0 bases at V and 2 bases at J, with 15 bases in the middle. The CDR3 spells CASSVGFTRVAYNEQFF. Written as DNA, the CDR3 is TGTGCCAGCAGCGTAGGATTCACTAGGGTCGCCTACAATGAGCAGTTCTTC. Filled out from reference TRBV9 and TRBJ2-1, the complete variable domain reads DSGVTQTPKHLITATGQRVTLRCSPRSGDLSVYWYQQSLDQGLQFLIQYYNGEERAKGNILERFSAQQFPDLHSELNLSSLELGDSALYFCASSVGFTRVAYNEQFFGPGTRLTVL.

This clonotype occurred many times. This chain connects TRBV19 to TRBJ1-1, with D possibly being TRBD1 (6 bases). CDR1 is LNHDA, CDR2 SQIVND, per germline (reference sequence). V lost 6 bases and J lost 5, with 19 bases in between. The CDR3 loop spans 15 amino acids. CDR3 sequence (DNA): TGTGCCAGTAGCACCCGACAGGCCTCACGGACTGAAGCTTTCTTT. Encoded protein: CASSTRQASRTEAFF. The full variable domain, with the rest looked up from reference TRBV19 and TRBJ1-1, is DGGITQSPKYLFRKEGQNVTLSCEQNLNHDAMYWYRQDPGQGLRLIYYSQIVNDFQKGDIAEGYSVSREKKESFPLTVTSAQKNPTAFYLCASSTRQASRTEAFFGQGTRLTVV.

The chain is built from TRBV6-2 or TRBV6-3 and TRBJ2-7, with 9 bases identical to TRBD1. Germline CDR1 and CDR2: MNHEY and SVGEGT. The CDR3 has 14 residues. V was clipped by 2 bases and J by 6 bases; unmatched bases: 5. In nucleotides, the CDR3 is TGTGCCAGCAGTTACCCGGGACAGGGTCCCGAGCAGTACTTC. It yields the protein CASSYPGQGPEQYF.

This clonotype was seen at least ten times. The genes are TRBV2 and TRBJ1-1; TRBD1 is a possible D gene (5 bases). CDR3 length: 13 amino acids. In germline, CDR1 is SNHLY, CDR2 FYNNEI. Trimming left V 4 bases short and J 6 bases short, with 12 bases between. This chain's CDR3 is CASSVRGGAEAFF. The CDR3 nucleotides read TGTGCCAGCAGTGTACGAGGAGGGGCTGAAGCTTTCTTT.